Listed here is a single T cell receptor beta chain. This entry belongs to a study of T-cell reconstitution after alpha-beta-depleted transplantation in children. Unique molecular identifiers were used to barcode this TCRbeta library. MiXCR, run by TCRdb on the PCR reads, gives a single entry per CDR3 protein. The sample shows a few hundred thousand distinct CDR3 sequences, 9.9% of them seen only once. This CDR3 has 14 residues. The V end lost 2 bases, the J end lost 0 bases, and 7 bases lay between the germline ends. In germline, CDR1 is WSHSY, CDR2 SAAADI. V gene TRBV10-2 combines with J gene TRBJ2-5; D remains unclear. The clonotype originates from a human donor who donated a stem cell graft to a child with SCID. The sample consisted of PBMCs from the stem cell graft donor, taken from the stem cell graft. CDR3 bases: TGCGCCAGCAGTGAGAGGGCGTACCAAGAGACCCAGTACTTC. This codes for CASSERAYQETQYF.